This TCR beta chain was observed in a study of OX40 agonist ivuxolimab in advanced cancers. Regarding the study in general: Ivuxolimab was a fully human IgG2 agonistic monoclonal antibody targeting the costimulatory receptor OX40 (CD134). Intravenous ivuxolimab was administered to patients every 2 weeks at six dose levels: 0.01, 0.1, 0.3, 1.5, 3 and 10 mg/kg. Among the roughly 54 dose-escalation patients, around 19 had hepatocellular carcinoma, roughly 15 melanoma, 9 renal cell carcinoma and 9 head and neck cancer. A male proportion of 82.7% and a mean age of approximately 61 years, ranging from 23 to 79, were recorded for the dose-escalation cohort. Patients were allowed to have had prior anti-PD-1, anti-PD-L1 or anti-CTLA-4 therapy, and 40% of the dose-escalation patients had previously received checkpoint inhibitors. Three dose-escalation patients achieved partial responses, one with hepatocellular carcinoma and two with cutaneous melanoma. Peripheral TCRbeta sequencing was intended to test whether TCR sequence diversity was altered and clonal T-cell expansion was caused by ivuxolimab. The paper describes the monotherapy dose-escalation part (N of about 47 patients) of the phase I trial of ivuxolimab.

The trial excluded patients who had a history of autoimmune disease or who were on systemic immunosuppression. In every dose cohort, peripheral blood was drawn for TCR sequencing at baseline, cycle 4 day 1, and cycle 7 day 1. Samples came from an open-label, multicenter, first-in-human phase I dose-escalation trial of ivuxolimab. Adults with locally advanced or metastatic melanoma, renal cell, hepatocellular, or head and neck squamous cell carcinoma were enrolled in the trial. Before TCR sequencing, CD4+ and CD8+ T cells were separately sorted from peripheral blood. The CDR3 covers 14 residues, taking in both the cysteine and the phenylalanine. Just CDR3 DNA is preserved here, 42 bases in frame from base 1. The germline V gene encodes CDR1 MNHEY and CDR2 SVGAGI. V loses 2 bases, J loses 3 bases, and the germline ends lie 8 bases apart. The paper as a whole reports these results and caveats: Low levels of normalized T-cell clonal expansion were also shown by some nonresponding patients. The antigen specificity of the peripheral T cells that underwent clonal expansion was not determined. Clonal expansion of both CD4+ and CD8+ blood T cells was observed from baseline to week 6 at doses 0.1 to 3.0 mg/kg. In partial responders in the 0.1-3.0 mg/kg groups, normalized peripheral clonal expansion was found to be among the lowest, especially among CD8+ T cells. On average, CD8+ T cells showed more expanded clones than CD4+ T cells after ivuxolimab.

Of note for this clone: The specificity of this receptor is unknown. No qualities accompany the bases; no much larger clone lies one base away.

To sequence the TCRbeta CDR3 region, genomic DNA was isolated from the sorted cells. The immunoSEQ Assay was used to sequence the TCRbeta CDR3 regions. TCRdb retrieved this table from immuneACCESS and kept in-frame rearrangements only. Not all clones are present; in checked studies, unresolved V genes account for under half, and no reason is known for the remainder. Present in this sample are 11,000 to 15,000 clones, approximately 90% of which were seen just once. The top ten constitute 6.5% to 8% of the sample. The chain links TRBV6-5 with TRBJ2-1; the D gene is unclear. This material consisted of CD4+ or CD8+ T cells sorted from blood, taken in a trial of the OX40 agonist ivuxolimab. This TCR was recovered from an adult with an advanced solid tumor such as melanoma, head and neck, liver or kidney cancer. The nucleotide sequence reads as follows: TGTGCCAGCAGTTACAGGCAGAACTACAATGAGCAGTTCTTC. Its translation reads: CASSYRQNYNEQFF.